The 17 T cell receptor beta chains listed next were all sequenced from one sample in a study of shared clonotypes between healthy human individuals (TCRdb year 2020). CD8 naive samples consisted of CD45RO-negative cells that were positively selected for CCR7, yielding a CD45RA+CCR7+ population without TemRA cells. The library was built by means of the immunoSEQ multiplex PCR assay. Drawn from immuneACCESS, this table holds only the in-frame rearrangements with V and J called that TCRdb kept. Clones are partly lost; checked studies trace under half to an unresolved V gene and leave the rest unexplained. The sample table records over 2,000,000 clones; just under 95% of these occur just once. Clones ranked in the top ten supply 1.5% to 2% of the sample. The sequenced sample consisted of naive CD8+ T cells from PBMCs. The sample's cell subset or site label, decoded: CD45RA+CCR7+. The source of these receptors is a man aged 18 to 35 in good health. Some clones in this sample may be carry-over from other donors' samples.

J is TRBJ2-3 and V is TRBV4-1, with D maybe TRBD2 (7 bases). V was pared by 0 bases and J by 3 bases, with 16 bases between. The CDR3 has 17 residues. Per germline, CDR1 MGHRA and CDR2 YSYEKL. CDR3 sequence reads: CASSQDRGGFRTDTQYF. In DNA form, the CDR3 reads TGCGCCAGCAGCCAAGATAGGGGGGGATTCAGGACAGATACGCAGTATTTT.

V usage is TRBV15 and J usage is TRBJ2-3, with 14 bases fitting TRBD2. The germline CDR1 and CDR2 sequences are LNHNV and YYDKDF (reference sequence). J lost 4 bases, V lost 3 bases, and 3 bases had no gene match. The CDR3 loop spans 16 amino acids. CDR3 sequence: CATSSGTSGSADTQYF. CDR3 nucleotides: TGTGCCACCAGCAGTGGGACTAGCGGGAGCGCAGATACGCAGTATTTT. Using reference TRBV15 and TRBJ2-3 for the parts outside the CDR3, the full variable domain is DAMVIQNPRYQVTQFGKPVTLSCSQTLNHNVMYWYQQKSSQAPKLLFHYYDKDFNNEADTPDNFQSRRPNTSFCFLDIRSPGLGDTAMYLCATSSGTSGSADTQYFGPGTRLTVL.

The chain joins TRBV19 to TRBJ1-4, with a tentative D call TRBD1 (5 bases). The germline gives CDR1 LNHDA, CDR2 SQIVND (reference sequence). The CDR3 spans 15 residues. Trimming stripped 5 bases from V and 2 bases from J, with 12 bases between. CDR3 nucleotides: TGTGCCAGTAGTCCAAGGACACGTACTAATGAAAAACTGTTTTTT. Residues: CASSPRTRTNEKLFF.

This rearrangement joins TRBV19 to TRBJ2-7; 8 nucleotides match TRBD1. CDR1 LNHDA and CDR2 SQIVND come from the germline V gene (reference sequence). The CDR3 consists of 13 residues. V shed 5 bases, J shed 2 bases, and the junction held 2 bases outside the gene matches. CDR3 DNA: TGTGCCAGTAGTGACAGGGGCACCTACGAGCAGTACTTC. It codes for CASSDRGTYEQYF.

This clone was detected only once. The V gene is TRBV14, the J gene TRBJ2-3; D might be TRBD1 (6 bases). Germline V CDR1 and CDR2: SGHDN, FVKESK. The CDR3 length is 16 residues. Trimming removed 3 bases from V and 0 bases from J, with 13 bases in between. CDR3 in DNA: TGTGCCAGCAGCCAGACAGGAGCCTACAGCACAGATACGCAGTATTTT. Residues: CASSQTGAYSTDTQYF.

This chain links TRBV21-1 with TRBJ2-5. TRBV21-1 is labeled a pseudogene. The CDR3 spans 13 residues. The CDR3 loop is CATRGFAWETQYF. The CDR3 DNA sequence: TGTGCCACCCGGGGCTTCGCTTGGGAGACCCAGTACTTC.

The V call is TRBV5-5, the J call TRBJ1-5, with 7 positions matching TRBD1. The CDR3 sequence is 15 residues long. Germline loops: CDR1 SGHKS, CDR2 YYEKEE (reference sequence). Losses at the gene ends were 2 bases for V and 2 bases for J; bases not matched to a gene: 4. The CDR3 is CASSFHRGGNQPQHF. For the CDR3, the DNA is TGTGCCAGCAGCTTCCACAGGGGTGGCAATCAGCCCCAGCATTTT.

The chain recombines TRBV4-1 with TRBJ2-1, with D uncertain. Per the germline V gene, CDR1 is MGHRA and CDR2 is YSYEKL. The CDR3 covers 14 residues. V was shortened by 1 base and J by 5 bases, with 9 bases between the two germline ends. The CDR3 sequence: CASSQAIGNNEQFF. The CDR3 nucleotides are TGCGCCAGCAGCCAAGCGATAGGAAACAATGAGCAGTTCTTC.

This sequence joins TRBV7-2 and TRBJ1-5; the D is unclear. CDR1 is SGHTA, CDR2 FQGNSA, per germline. The V gene lost 5 bases and the J gene lost 4 bases, with 12 bases spanning the gap. The CDR3 totals 14 residues. CDR3 residues: CASSVGWPNQPQHF. DNA for the CDR3: TGTGCCAGCAGCGTAGGGTGGCCAAATCAGCCCCAGCATTTT.

The count of this clone is one. In DNA, the CDR3 is TGTGCCAGCAGTCAGCCGAGGGACGGCGCGATTGAAGCTTTCTTT. This translates into CASSQPRDGAIEAFF. The chain combines TRBV27 with TRBJ1-1; possible D gene TRBD1, 5 bases. The CDR3 has 15 residues. V was cut by 5 bases and J by 7 bases, with 20 bases left in between. CDR1 and CDR2 (germline): MNHEY, SMNVEV (reference sequence).

The chain recombines TRBV19 with TRBJ2-7; tentative D call: TRBD2 (6 bases). This CDR3 spans 14 amino acids. CDR1 and CDR2 (germline): LNHDA, SQIVND (reference sequence). Trimming removed 4 bases at V and 2 bases at J, with 12 bases between. This CDR3 is CASSRGVGTYEQYF. CDR3 bases: TGTGCCAGTAGTAGGGGGGTAGGTACCTACGAGCAGTACTTC.

DNA for the CDR3: TGCGCCAGCAGCTTGGGAGTGGTGAGAGTTAGGAGTGAGCAGTTCTTC. Protein sequence: CASSLGVVRVRSEQFF. The chain employs TRBV5-1 and TRBJ2-1; D gene ambiguous. The CDR3 runs to 16 residues. V lost 0 bases to trimming and J lost 9 bases, with 19 bases between them. The germline gives CDR1 SGHRS, CDR2 YFSETQ.

The gene calls are TRBV21-1 and TRBJ2-7; the table calls TRBD2, which could not be checked here. TRBV21-1 is termed a pseudogene. The CDR3 is made up of 19 amino acids. The CDR3 DNA reads as TGTGCCAGCAGCAGAAGGAATGTAGCGGGAGGGCCGGGCCCCTACGAGCAGTACTTC. Translating gives CASSRRNVAGGPGPYEQYF.

The chain employs TRBV27 and TRBJ2-2, with TRBD1 identical over 7 bases. V lost 3 bases and J lost 7; bases outside the gene matches: 8. This CDR3 has 15 amino acids. Germline V gene lookup returns CDR1 MNHEY and CDR2 SMNVEV (reference sequence). Here the CDR3 reads CASSFGRGLVGELFF. The DNA of the CDR3 is TGTGCCAGCAGTTTTGGCAGGGGGTTGGTCGGGGAGCTGTTTTTT.

This CDR3 reads CASRADRDTEAFF. The CDR3 DNA sequence: TGTGCCAGCAGGGCTGACAGGGACACTGAAGCTTTCTTT. The rearrangement joins TRBV28 to TRBJ1-1; 7 bases agree with TRBD1. Germline CDR1 is MDHEN and CDR2 is SYDVKM. The ends lost 6 bases at V and 3 bases at J; junction bases unmatched: 4. CDR3 size: 13 residues.

The DNA of the CDR3 is TGCGCCAGCAGCCCGGGACACCGGGAGACCCAGTACTTC. This sequence encodes CASSPGHRETQYF. The rearrangement joins TRBV23-1 to TRBJ2-5, with D perhaps TRBD1 (6 bases). TRBV23-1 is classed as an ORF, of uncertain function. Trimming pared 6 bases from V and 5 bases from J, leaving 13 bases between. The CDR3 is 13 residues long.

This sequence joins TRBV28 and TRBJ2-1, with a tentative D call TRBD2 (6 bases). V lost 5 bases and J 4 bases, leaving 18 bases between the germline ends. The CDR3 covers 16 residues. Germline V CDR1 and CDR2: MDHEN, SYDVKM. The CDR3 loop reads CASSAIGREAYNEQFF. DNA of the CDR3: TGTGCCAGCAGTGCGATCGGCAGGGAGGCTTACAATGAGCAGTTCTTC. The full variable domain, with the rest looked up from reference TRBV28 and TRBJ2-1, is DVKVTQSSRYLVKRTGEKVFLECVQDMDHENMFWYRQDPGLGLRLIYFSYDVKMKEKGDIPEGYSVSREKKERFSLILESASTNQTSMYLCASSAIGREAYNEQFFGPGTRLTVL.